This TCR beta chain was sequenced in a study of cytomegalovirus exposure and HLA in healthy donors (dated by TCRdb to about 2017). Regarding the complete study: According to a later analysis, the 120 or so validation repertoires were produced on the same platform as the 700 or so repertoires of the first cohort. In addition to the first cohort of several hundred subjects, a separate validation cohort of about 120 different subjects was used. High-throughput TCR immunosequencing, statistical association of individual TCRs with disease status, and machine learning were combined to predict cytomegalovirus infection status. The aim of the study was to test whether cataloging public T cell receptors could identify signatures of past pathogen exposure. The research as a whole found: The authors suggested that the approach could potentially be extended to other disease states and immunological phenotypes. In the study, 150 to 200 TCR beta chains were listed as associated with cytomegalovirus. Of the cluster scores, roughly 95% were above 0 in a later analysis, which found that TCRs clustered in the first cohort also tended to co-occur in the approximately 120 validation repertoires. Most TCR sequences were seen in very few donors, while some public TCRs were found in many individuals. The classifier was reported to diagnose cytomegalovirus status with high specificity and sensitivity in both the original cohort and the validation cohort. A few of the identified cytomegalovirus-associated TCR beta chains were confirmed in vitro to be specific for cytomegalovirus antigens. A later analysis lacked HLA typing for the validation cohort, so it scored co-occurrence in that cohort across all 130 or so repertoires.

Trimming costs V 8 bases and J 4 bases, and their ends lie 8 bases apart. Via the germline V gene, CDR1 is SGHAT and CDR2 FQNNGV. The CDR3 spans 11 residues, from the cysteine through the phenylalanine. The DNA shown is the 33-base CDR3, in frame from base 1. The donors were included in the validation cohort of approximately 120 subjects, a group kept apart from the roughly 610-subject first cohort. Points on this clone: There is no known antigen for this receptor. Per-base quality was not reported, and no clone a single base away is much larger than it.

The library was obtained by the immunoSEQ multiplex PCR assay. As for how the authors treated the data: A statistical classification framework was built for diagnosing cytomegalovirus status from the catalog of TCR beta chain sequences. In its TCRdb copy, this immuneACCESS table keeps in-frame sequences only and misses some clones. Where compared with another copy, unresolved V genes explain less than half of these, and the others have no known cause. V, J and clone size derive from that table, while D and trimming were established from the DNA sequence. For this sample the table gives 150,000 to 200,000 clones, of which about four fifths were detected only once. Over 5.5% of the sample belongs to the ten largest clones.

Material: PBMCs. The sequence was collected from a man aged 18 to 30 in good health and CMV-seropositive. The V and J segments used are TRBV11-2 and TRBJ1-2; confidence is insufficient to name the D gene. The DNA sequence is TGTGCCAGCTCGGCGGGCTATGGCTACACCTTC. This gives the protein CASSAGYGYTF. This CDR3, with the reference TRBV11-2 and TRBJ1-2 proteins standing in past its ends, gives the full variable domain EAGVAQSPRYKIIEKRQSVAFWCNPISGHATLYWYQQILGQGPKLLIQFQNNGVVDDSQLPKDRFSAERLKGVDSTLKIQPAKLEDSAVYLCASSAGYGYTFGSGTRLTVV.